These T cell receptor beta chains were read from a single sample in a study of blood T cell repertoires in COVID-19. TCRdb keeps only in-frame clones here, not all; method: immunoSEQ multiplex PCR. Seen here are a few hundred thousand clones, 80% to 90% observed once, and the top ten hold approximately 4.2%. The source material was PBMCs or T cells enriched from blood (not recorded which). These receptors came from a woman aged 25 to 39 who had recovered from COVID-19. Both conserved end residues are part of each CDR3.

j_call v_call cdr3_aa
TRBJ2-5 TRBV28 CASSELGVSKETQYF
TRBJ1-1 TRBV9 CASSVVQNTEAFF
TRBJ1-1 TRBV5-6 CASSSGTGPEAFF
TRBJ1-2 TRBV7-6 CASSQNRVGYGYTF
TRBJ2-6 TRBV7-3 CASTSSGANVLTF
TRBJ2-7 TRBV15 CATSRGAGQSGYEQYF
TRBJ2-3 TRBV7-2 CASSPRRTGGTDTQYF
TRBJ2-2 TRBV18 CASSPLSGRRGTGELFF
TRBJ2-7 TRBV7-3 CASSSTPSGSSKEQYF
TRBJ2-1 TRBV13 CASSPQGDIGDNEQFF
TRBJ2-1 TRBV9 CASSGTGTSVEQFF
TRBJ1-1 TRBV19 CATASGFTEAFF
TRBJ1-6 TRBV21-1 CASRENGKDRRSAYNSPLHF
TRBJ2-7 TRBV2 CASRTILSGEQYF
TRBJ1-5 TRBV15 CATSVPRDGGDQPQHF
TRBJ1-4 TRBV6-1 CASSEVDNPHEKLFF
TRBJ2-7 TRBV6-5 CASSTGGTTYEQYF
TRBJ1-1 TRBV7-9 CASSSGNFRGAAEAFF
TRBJ1-2 TRBV12-5 CASGVDRGNYGYTF
TRBJ1-5 TRBV3-1/TRBV3-2 CASSQSTKGQPQHF
TRBJ2-7 TRBV16 CASSLTGNEQYF
TRBJ1-5 TRBV6-5 CASRRLAGGNQPQHF
TRBJ2-1 TRBV7-9 CASSLAVDTGKQFF
TRBJ2-7 TRBV11-2 CASSLTTGGGYEQYF
TRBJ1-1 TRBV12-3/TRBV12-4 CASTSAGNTEAFF
TRBJ1-5 TRBV28 CASSTTGGNQPQHF
TRBJ1-5 TRBV28 CASSLRRPKPSPQHF
TRBJ1-5 TRBV4-1 CASSPGVLISNQPQHF
TRBJ2-3 TRBV19 CASSTSVGGSQYF
TRBJ1-6 TRBV27 CASSLGTGLYSPLHF
TRBJ2-7 TRBV5-1 CASSPRGLAGNSYEQYF
TRBJ2-6 TRBV3-1/TRBV3-2 CASSQRILSGRDGANVLTF
TRBJ1-2 TRBV20-1 CSASAVTGSYGYTF
TRBJ2-7 TRBV7-9 CAEVLQGSNSYEQYF
TRBJ1-1 TRBV28 CASTNGPASLKHIGMNTEAFF
TRBJ1-1 TRBV9 CAQSRGRSAPVNTEAFF
TRBJ2-7 TRBV28 CASSPLRVSSYEQYF
TRBJ2-7 TRBV9 CASSQSSGRNYEQYF
TRBJ1-5 TRBV27 CASSNSYNQPQHF
TRBJ2-3 TRBV29-1 CSATGLHRDTQYF
TRBJ2-7 TRBV28 CASSTGTGLNEQYF
TRBJ1-5 TRBV6-5 CASSSLRGRYQPQHF
TRBJ2-1 TRBV19 CASSGLAGGLSYNEQFF
TRBJ2-2 TRBV29-1 CSVERTDTGELFF
TRBJ2-7 TRBV5-1 CASSLGSTGAYEQYF
TRBJ1-2 TRBV28 CASSSGDGNYGYTF